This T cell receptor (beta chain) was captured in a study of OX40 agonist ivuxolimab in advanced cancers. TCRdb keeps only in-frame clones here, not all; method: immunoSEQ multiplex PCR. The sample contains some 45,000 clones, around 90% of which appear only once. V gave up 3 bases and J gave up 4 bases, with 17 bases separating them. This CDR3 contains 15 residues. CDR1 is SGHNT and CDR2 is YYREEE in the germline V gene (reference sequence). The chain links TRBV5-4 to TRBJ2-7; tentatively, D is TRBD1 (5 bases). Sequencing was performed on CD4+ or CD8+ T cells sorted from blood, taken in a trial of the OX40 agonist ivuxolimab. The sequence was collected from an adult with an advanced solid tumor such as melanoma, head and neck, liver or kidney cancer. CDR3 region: CASSSGRQGNYEQYF. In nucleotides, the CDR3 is TGTGCCAGCAGCTCCGGGCGCCAGGGTAATTACGAGCAGTACTTC.